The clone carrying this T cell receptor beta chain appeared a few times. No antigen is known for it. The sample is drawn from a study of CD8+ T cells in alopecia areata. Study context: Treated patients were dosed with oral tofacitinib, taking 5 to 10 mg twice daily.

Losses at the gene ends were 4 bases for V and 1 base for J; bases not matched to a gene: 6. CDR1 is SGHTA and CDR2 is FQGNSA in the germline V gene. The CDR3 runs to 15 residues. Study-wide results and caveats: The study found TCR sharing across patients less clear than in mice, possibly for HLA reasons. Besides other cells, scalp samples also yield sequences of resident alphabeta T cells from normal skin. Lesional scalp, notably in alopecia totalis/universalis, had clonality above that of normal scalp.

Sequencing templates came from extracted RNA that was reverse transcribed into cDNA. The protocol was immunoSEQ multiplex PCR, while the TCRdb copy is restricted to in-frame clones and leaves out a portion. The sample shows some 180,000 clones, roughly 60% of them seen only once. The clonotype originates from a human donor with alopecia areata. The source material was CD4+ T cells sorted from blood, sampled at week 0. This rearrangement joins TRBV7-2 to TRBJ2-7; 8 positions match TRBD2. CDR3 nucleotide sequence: TGTGCCAGCAGCTCCGGACTAGCCTGGTCCTACGAGCAGTACTTC. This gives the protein CASSSGLAWSYEQYF.